The next 19 T cell receptor beta chains were all read from a single sample in a study of PD-1 and CTLA-4 blockade in melanoma. Sequencing used immunoSEQ multiplex PCR; TCRdb keeps in-frame clones, though not all of them. Of some 15,000 clones in the sample, around 70% were seen once. Sequencing was performed on CD8+ T cells from peripheral blood, taken before anti-PD-1 treatment. These receptors were collected from a human donor with melanoma.

The chain carries TRBV11-3 and TRBJ2-7; 7 bases align to TRBD1. Germline values: CDR1 SGHNT, CDR2 YENEEA. The V and J ends lost 5 bases and 3 bases, in that order; junction bases with no gene match: 4. The CDR3 runs to 13 residues. The CDR3 sequence: CASSGTGVYEQYF. The DNA of the CDR3 is TGTGCCAGCAGCGGTACAGGGGTCTACGAGCAGTACTTC.

The chain uses TRBV13 and TRBJ2-3; TRBD1 matches 11 bases. CDR1 is PRHDT and CDR2 is FYEKMQ in the germline V gene (reference sequence). The CDR3 consists of 17 residues. The junction had 8 bases not matched to a gene; V was cut back by 1 base and J by 5 bases. The CDR3 DNA follows: TGTGCCAGCAGCTTAGCCCGGGACAGGGGGTCAAGAGATACGCAGTATTTT. Amino acids: CASSLARDRGSRDTQYF.

The chain links TRBV19 to TRBJ1-3; the D is unclear. V was trimmed by 6 bases and J by 8 bases, leaving 14 bases between them. CDR1 and CDR2 from the germline V gene are LNHDA and SQIVND (reference sequence). This CDR3 comprises 13 residues. In DNA form, the CDR3 reads TGTGCCAGTAGAGAGCGGGAGCGCTACACCATATATTTT. This gives the protein CASRERERYTIYF.

This clone appeared a few times. V usage is TRBV5-5 and J usage is TRBJ2-7; possibly TRBD1 for D (6 bases). Between the trimmed V and J ends, which lost 0 bases and 2 bases, there was a span of 9 bases. This CDR3 spans 14 amino acids. Germline-derived CDR1 and CDR2 are SGHKS and YYEKEE (reference sequence). The DNA for the CDR3 is TGTGCCAGCAGCTTGGTGGACAGAGCCTACGAGCAGTACTTC. This codes for CASSLVDRAYEQYF.

The chain employs TRBV30 and TRBJ2-3; D is undetermined. The CDR3 is 10 amino acids. Trimming cost V 5 bases and J 3 bases, with 3 bases left between them. Germline CDR1 and CDR2: GTSNPN and SVGIG (reference sequence). CDR3 nucleotides: TGTGCCTGGGGTACAGATACGCAGTATTTT. Its protein is CAWGTDTQYF.

The chain uses TRBV27 and TRBJ2-1, with TRBD2 matching 16 bases. From germline, CDR1 is MNHEY and CDR2 SMNVEV (reference sequence). The CDR3 contains 16 residues. V shed 7 bases and J 6 bases; nucleotides not matched to a gene: 6. This CDR3 is CASTRGLAGGPNEQFF. CDR3 in DNA: TGTGCCAGCACCAGGGGACTAGCGGGAGGGCCCAATGAGCAGTTCTTC.

V usage is TRBV7-2 and J usage is TRBJ2-7; no clear D gene. CDR1 and CDR2 from the germline V gene are SGHTA and FQGNSA. This CDR3 has 11 residues. V lost 2 bases to trimming and J lost 3 bases, with 2 bases between them. This CDR3 is CASSLIYEQYF. Written as DNA, the CDR3 is TGTGCCAGCAGCTTAATCTACGAGCAGTACTTC.

The chain joins TRBV7-9 to TRBJ1-1; D remains ambiguous. This CDR3 is 12 amino acids long. V was pared by 6 bases and J by 6 bases, with 11 bases between. The germline gives CDR1 SEHNR, CDR2 FQNEAQ (reference sequence). CDR3 sequence reads: CASRSRPAEAFF. For the CDR3, the DNA is TGTGCCAGCAGAAGCCGACCAGCTGAAGCTTTCTTT.

V usage is TRBV6-2 or TRBV6-3 and J usage is TRBJ2-2; 7 nucleotides align to TRBD1. The CDR3 consists of 16 residues. The V gene's germline CDR1 is MNHEY and CDR2 SVGEGT. The V and J ends lost 3 bases and 1 base, in that order; junction bases with no gene match: 5. CDR3 sequence reads: CASSYPGQMNTGELFF. In nucleotides, the CDR3 is TGTGCCAGCAGTTATCCGGGACAGATGAACACCGGGGAGCTGTTTTTT.

This chain's CDR3 is CSVGGAFF. The CDR3 bases are TGCAGCGTTGGGGGAGCTTTCTTT. The chain couples TRBV29-1 to TRBJ1-1; D call uncertain. Trimming took off 4 bases at V and 10 bases at J, with 4 bases between the two ends. Germline assignment: CDR1 SQVTM and CDR2 ANQGSEA. This CDR3 spans 8 amino acids.

The DNA for the CDR3 is TGTGCCAGCACTCATACGACTAGCGGGGCGGCTGGGGCCAACGTCCTGACTTTC. Its translation: CASTHTTSGAAGANVLTF. The J gene is TRBJ2-6, the V gene TRBV7-9; 11 bases line up with TRBD2. There are 18 residues in the CDR3. Trimming removed 7 bases from V and 2 bases from J; junction bases left unmatched: 10. Germline lookup yields CDR1 SEHNR and CDR2 FQNEAQ (reference sequence).

A few counts support this clone. The rearrangement joins TRBV6-1 to TRBJ2-1, with unresolved D. The germline gives CDR1 MNHNS, CDR2 SASEGT. Trimming shortened V by 2 bases and J by 6 bases, and 5 bases separated the two germline ends. This CDR3 is built from 12 residues. CDR3 sequence reads: CASSESANEQFF. DNA for the CDR3: TGTGCCAGCAGTGAATCTGCCAATGAGCAGTTCTTC.

This rearrangement joins TRBV27 to TRBJ1-2; the D is unclear. The CDR3 has 13 amino acids. Germline loops: CDR1 MNHEY, CDR2 SMNVEV (reference sequence). The ends were cut back, 6 bases at V and 3 bases at J, with 11 bases in the middle. CDR3 sequence: CASSLSFDYGYTF. Here the CDR3 DNA reads TGTGCCAGCAGCCTAAGTTTCGACTATGGCTACACCTTC.

This chain links TRBV1 with TRBJ1-5. TRBV1 represents a pseudogene. The CDR3 runs 16 residues. CDR3 DNA: TGCACCAGCAGCCAAAGGAGGGGCAGAGGCAATCAGCCCCAGCATTTT. Protein: CTSSQRRGRGNQPQHF.

V and J are TRBV4-1 and TRBJ1-1, with D unclear. V lost 1 base and J lost 6, with 9 bases in between. Looked up from germline, CDR1 is MGHRA and CDR2 is YSYEKL. The CDR3 is 13 residues long. This CDR3 reads CASSQGALPEAFF. DNA for the CDR3: TGCGCCAGCAGCCAAGGGGCCCTCCCTGAAGCTTTCTTT.

The chain has TRBV19 and TRBJ1-1; D remains ambiguous. The length of the CDR3 is 13 residues. V lost 7 bases to trimming and J lost 0 bases, with 9 bases between them. CDR1 is LNHDA, CDR2 SQIVND, per germline (reference sequence). CDR3 protein: CASTRSLNTEAFF. As DNA, the CDR3 is TGTGCCAGTACCCGAAGCTTGAACACTGAAGCTTTCTTT.

The rearrangement joins TRBV27 to TRBJ1-1, with D unresolved. V was clipped by 0 bases and J by 0 bases, with 11 bases between them. The CDR3 length is 16 residues. Looked up from germline, CDR1 is MNHEY and CDR2 is SMNVEV (reference sequence). CDR3 amino acids: CASSLSPWPLNTEAFF. The CDR3 nucleotides read TGTGCCAGCAGTTTATCCCCCTGGCCCCTGAACACTGAAGCTTTCTTT.

V and J are TRBV11-2 and TRBJ2-7; D is possibly TRBD2 (6 bases). The CDR3 runs 14 residues. Per germline, CDR1 SGHAT and CDR2 FQNNGV. V shed 10 bases and J shed 3 bases, with 19 bases lying between them. CDR3 sequence (DNA): TGTGCCACTGCCCAGGAGGGCCTCAACTACGAGCAGTACTTC. Translating it yields CATAQEGLNYEQYF.

The V call is TRBV5-4, the J call TRBJ1-6; weak D call: TRBD1 (6 bases). Germline V gives CDR1 SGHNT, CDR2 YYREEE (reference sequence). V lost 0 bases to trimming and J lost 12 bases, with 22 bases between them. This CDR3 is 17 amino acids long. The DNA for the CDR3 is TGTGCCAGCAGCTTGGGAGACCAACTGACGGGGGCCCGACCCCTCCACTTT. Protein sequence: CASSLGDQLTGARPLHF.